These 29 T cell receptor beta chains were all obtained from the same sample, sequenced in a study of cytomegalovirus exposure and HLA in healthy donors. The PCR had 60 Vbeta and 13 Jbeta primers. Data came from immunoSEQ multiplex PCR; TCRdb stores just in-frame clones and leaves some out. The table has about 180,000 clones, approximately 70% seen once; the top ten hold 2% to 2.5%. Sequencing used PBMCs. The receptor set was obtained from a human donor in good health.

The CDR3 loop reads CASSLEGAEETQYF. CDR3 DNA: TGTGCCAGCAGCTTGGAGGGGGCGGAAGAGACCCAGTACTTC. V gene TRBV5-4 combines with J gene TRBJ2-5, with 7 nucleotides matching TRBD1. The CDR3 extends over 14 amino acids. Trimming took 0 bases from V and 3 from J; bases not matched to a gene: 2. In germline, CDR1 is SGHNT, CDR2 YYREEE (reference sequence).

This clone was counted between two and nine times. This chain links TRBV7-2 with TRBJ1-2, with D uncertain. CDR1 is SGHTA and CDR2 is FQGNSA in the germline V gene. This CDR3 has 12 residues. V lost 3 bases and J lost 6, with 8 bases in between. The CDR3 DNA follows: TGTGCCAGCAGCTTTGAGCAGGATGGCTACACCTTC. Its protein product is CASSFEQDGYTF. The entire variable domain, with the rest obtained from reference TRBV7-2 and TRBJ1-2, is as follows: GAGVSQSPSNKVTEKGKDVELRCDPISGHTALYWYRQSLGQGLEFLIYFQGNSAPDKSGLPSDRFSAERTGGSVSTLTIQRTQQEDSAVYLCASSFEQDGYTFGSGTRLTVV.

About this clone itself: A read error is the likely source, as a far larger clone sits one nucleotide away. The chain recombines TRBV5-6 with TRBJ2-1; 10 bases match TRBD1. Germline V gives CDR1 SGHDT, CDR2 YYEEEE. Unmatched junction bases numbered 4, after V lost 4 bases and J lost 6 bases. The CDR3 loop spans 14 amino acids. The CDR3 spells CASSPRTGGNEQFF. The CDR3 bases are TGTGCCAGCAGCCCCAGGACAGGGGGCAATGAGCAGTTCTTC.

This chain joins TRBV7-9 and TRBJ2-3; D is ambiguous. V lost 5 bases and J 2 bases, leaving 11 bases between the germline ends. CDR1 is SEHNR and CDR2 is FQNEAQ in the germline V gene (reference sequence). This CDR3 comprises 14 residues. In DNA, the CDR3 is TGTGCCAGCAGCGAGGCGGCCTTCACAGATACGCAGTATTTT. It codes for CASSEAAFTDTQYF.

This chain joins TRBV21-1 and TRBJ2-7; the table assigns TRBD2, which was not confirmed against the DNA. TRBV21-1 is designated a pseudogene. The CDR3 totals 14 residues. CDR3 DNA sequence: TGTGCCAGCAGCAAAGGAGGGTTCCCCTACGAGCAGTACTTC. It is translated as CASSKGGFPYEQYF.

This rearrangement joins TRBV5-1 to TRBJ1-2; tentative D call: TRBD1 (5 bases). This CDR3 is 14 amino acids long. The germline V gene has CDR1 SGHRS and CDR2 YFSETQ. V shed 6 bases and J shed 1 base, with 13 bases lying between them. This chain's CDR3 is CASTRDVLNYGYTF. DNA for the CDR3: TGCGCCAGCACGCGGGACGTACTTAACTATGGCTACACCTTC.

The gene calls are TRBV4-1 and TRBJ2-3; 8 bases match TRBD2. Trimming at V came to 0 bases and at J to 1 base, leaving 6 bases not matched to a gene. Germline lookup yields CDR1 MGHRA and CDR2 YSYEKL. This CDR3 has 17 residues. CDR3 sequence: CASSQEAGALGTDTQYF. The CDR3 region has the DNA TGCGCCAGCAGCCAAGAAGCGGGGGCTCTGGGCACAGATACGCAGTATTTT.

The V call is TRBV9, the J call TRBJ2-2; D might be TRBD2 (6 bases). The V end lost 4 bases, the J end lost 9 bases, and 13 bases lay between the germline ends. The germline CDR1 and CDR2 sequences are SGDLS and YYNGEE. CDR3 size: 13 residues. The CDR3 DNA reads as TGTGCCAGCAGCTTAGAGGGACTCAGGGAGCTGTTTTTT. Residues: CASSLEGLRELFF.

The rearrangement joins TRBV7-9 to TRBJ1-4, with TRBD1 as a possible D gene (5 bases). CDR1 is SEHNR and CDR2 is FQNEAQ in the germline V gene (reference sequence). This CDR3 spans 17 amino acids. V lost 2 bases to trimming and J lost 5 bases, with 18 bases between them. CDR3 amino acids: CASSLQGGNLRNEKLFF. For the CDR3, the DNA is TGTGCCAGCAGCTTACAGGGTGGGAATTTGCGGAATGAAAAACTGTTTTTT.

The gene calls are TRBV18 and TRBJ1-2; 7 bases match TRBD1. There are 14 residues in the CDR3. Germline V gene data show CDR1 as KGHSH and CDR2 as LQKENI. With 2 bases clipped from V and 6 bases from J, the junction kept 6 bases outside the gene matches. The CDR3 loop is CASSPVSQGDGYTF. CDR3 nucleotides: TGTGCCAGCTCACCAGTCTCGCAGGGGGATGGCTACACCTTC. The entire variable domain, with the rest obtained from reference TRBV18 and TRBJ1-2, is as follows: NAGVMQNPRHLVRRRGQEARLRCSPMKGHSHVYWYRQLPEEGLKFMVYLQKENIIDESGMPKERFSAEFPKEGPSILRIQQVVRGDSAAYFCASSPVSQGDGYTFGSGTRLTVV.

The V gene is TRBV6-5, the J gene TRBJ2-3; D possibly corresponds to TRBD2 (6 bases). Germline CDR1 is MNHEY and CDR2 is SVGAGI. V lost 5 bases to trimming and J lost 0 bases, with 9 bases between them. CDR3 size: 14 residues. CDR3 loop: CASSPGLSTDTQYF. The CDR3, as DNA: TGTGCCAGCAGTCCGGGACTCAGCACAGATACGCAGTATTTT.

This chain joins TRBV18 and TRBJ2-1; 11 nucleotides align to TRBD2. CDR3 size: 17 residues. The junction had 4 bases not matched to a gene; V was cut back by 3 bases and J by 0 bases. Germline lookup yields CDR1 KGHSH and CDR2 LQKENI. Here the CDR3 DNA reads TGTGCCAGCTCACCTAGCGGGGGGGTGAGCTCCTACAATGAGCAGTTCTTC. Amino acid sequence: CASSPSGGVSSYNEQFF.

CDR3 sequence reads: CASSGRPEGYEQYF. As DNA, the CDR3 is TGTGCCAGCAGCGGACGTCCGGAGGGCTACGAGCAGTACTTC. V is TRBV7-6 and J is TRBJ2-7, with D tentatively TRBD2 (6 bases). Germline lookup yields CDR1 SGHVS and CDR2 FNYEAQ. The CDR3 has 14 residues. Trimming left V 5 bases short and J 3 bases short, with 14 bases between.

This clone has more than one count but fewer than ten. The V and J genes are TRBV18 and TRBJ1-6, with TRBD1 identical over 7 bases. Looked up from germline, CDR1 is KGHSH and CDR2 is LQKENI. CDR3 length: 16 residues. Losses at the gene ends were 3 bases for V and 6 bases for J; bases not matched to a gene: 8. The CDR3 coding sequence is TGTGCCAGCTCACCCACAGGGGCAGGCTTTAATTCACCCCTCCACTTT. It translates to CASSPTGAGFNSPLHF.

The CDR3 coding sequence is TGTGCCAGCAGCACCCGGACAGGTGGAAATGAGCAGTTCTTC. This translates into CASSTRTGGNEQFF. V usage is TRBV7-2 and J usage is TRBJ2-1; 7 nucleotides line up with TRBD1. The germline gives CDR1 SGHTA, CDR2 FQGNSA. The J segment lost 7 bases and the V segment lost 5 bases, leaving 8 bases of the junction unmatched. This CDR3 contains 14 residues.

The chain has TRBV4-1 and TRBJ2-7; perhaps TRBD2 as D (7 bases). V was cut by 4 bases and J by 3 bases, with 16 bases left in between. The length of the CDR3 is 15 residues. Germline V gene data show CDR1 as MGHRA and CDR2 as YSYEKL. The chain's CDR3 is CASSPPGAGDYEQYF. CDR3 sequence (DNA): TGCGCCAGCAGCCCCCCGGGGGCGGGGGACTACGAGCAGTACTTC.

The chain is built from TRBV19 and TRBJ1-1; D gene unclear. Germline V gene sequence: CDR1 LNHDA, CDR2 SQIVND (reference sequence). V lost 5 bases, J lost 4 bases, and 8 bases lay in between. CDR3 length equals 12 residues. The CDR3 protein is CASSAGVTEAFF. In DNA form, the CDR3 reads TGTGCCAGTAGTGCCGGGGTCACTGAAGCTTTCTTT.

Concerning this clone: In the same sample, other DNA sequences code for this CDR3. CDR3 coding DNA: TGTGCCAGCAGTTACTCCGGGGGTGGCTACACCTTC. This codes for CASSYSGGGYTF. J is TRBJ1-2 and V is TRBV6-5, with D possibly matching TRBD1 (5 bases). The V end lost 0 bases, the J end lost 7 bases, and 6 bases lay between the germline ends. CDR3 size: 12 residues. The germline V gene has CDR1 MNHEY and CDR2 SVGAGI.

Points on this clone: Mismatch with germline at one junction end may stem from a read error. This chain connects TRBV7-7 to TRBJ1-3; TRBD1 agrees at 11 bases. The CDR3 is 15 amino acids. CDR1 is SSHAT, CDR2 FNYEAQ, per germline (reference sequence). CDR3 DNA sequence: TGTGCTAGCAGCCTGGGACAGGGGGATGGAAACACCATATATTTT. This codes for CASSLGQGDGNTIYF.

This chain links TRBV7-9 with TRBJ2-3, with 8 bases matching TRBD2. The germline gives CDR1 SEHNR, CDR2 FQNEAQ (reference sequence). V lost 3 bases to trimming and J lost 4 bases; unmatched junction nucleotides: 6. CDR3 length: 15 amino acids. CDR3 nucleotide sequence: TGTGCCAGCAGCTTTGTGCGGGGGGTGTCAGATACGCAGTATTTT. Protein: CASSFVRGVSDTQYF.

This clone was counted a few times. The chain employs TRBV5-1 and TRBJ2-3; 9 bases align to TRBD1. Trimming cost V 5 bases and J 5 bases; bases outside gene matches: 6. The CDR3 loop spans 14 amino acids. Germline V CDR1 and CDR2: SGHRS, YFSETQ. The CDR3: CASSYGQGRDTQYF. CDR3 DNA: TGCGCCAGCAGTTACGGACAGGGGAGAGATACGCAGTATTTT.

Turning to this clone: The conserved final phenylalanine or tryptophan is absent from the CDR3, which likely points to a read error. The V call is TRBV12-5, the J call TRBJ2-7; 9 bases are shared with TRBD1. Germline CDR1 is LGHNT and CDR2 is FRNRAP. V shed 5 bases, J shed 4 bases, and the junction held 9 bases outside the gene matches. The CDR3 sequence is 15 residues long. Written as DNA, the CDR3 is TGTGCTAGTGGTCCGGGGACAGGGCCCTCTTACGAGCAGTACCTC. Protein sequence: CASGPGTGPSYEQYL.

CDR3 sequence: CASSSIQDRGQRNTEAFF. Here the CDR3 DNA reads TGTGCCAGCAGCTCCATCCAGGACAGGGGGCAGAGGAACACTGAAGCTTTCTTT. The chain employs TRBV7-9 and TRBJ1-1; TRBD1 matches 11 bases. CDR3 length: 18 amino acids. Per germline, CDR1 SEHNR and CDR2 FQNEAQ (reference sequence). J was trimmed by 1 base and V by 4 bases; bases with no gene match: 11.

The chain uses TRBV2 and TRBJ2-1; 7 nucleotides match TRBD2. The CDR3 is 15 amino acids. V was clipped by 5 bases and J by 7 bases; unmatched bases: 11. Germline loops: CDR1 SNHLY, CDR2 FYNNEI. CDR3 protein: CASSLTSLGGNEQFF. The CDR3 nucleotides are TGTGCCAGCAGTTTGACTAGCCTCGGGGGAAATGAGCAGTTCTTC. The full variable domain, its missing parts supplied by reference TRBV2 and TRBJ2-1, is EPEVTQTPSHQVTQMGQEVILRCVPISNHLYFYWYRQILGQKVEFLVSFYNNEISEKSEIFDDQFSVERPDGSNFTLKIRSTKLEDSAMYFCASSLTSLGGNEQFFGPGTRLTVL.

The rearrangement links TRBV6-1 to TRBJ2-3, with D possibly matching TRBD1 (5 bases). The germline V gene has CDR1 MNHNS and CDR2 SASEGT. V lost 3 bases and J 5 bases, leaving 18 bases between the germline ends. The length of the CDR3 is 16 residues. This CDR3 is CASSEADNNWRDTQYF. The CDR3 coding sequence is TGTGCCAGCAGTGAGGCGGACAACAACTGGAGAGATACGCAGTATTTT.

The rearrangement uses TRBV18 and TRBJ2-5; 10 bases fit TRBD2. This CDR3 spans 17 amino acids. The germline CDR1 and CDR2 sequences are KGHSH and LQKENI. The V segment lost 0 bases and the J segment 9 bases; nucleotides outside the gene matches: 13. CDR3 bases: TGTGCCAGCTCACCACCGGCGGCTAGCGGGGGACGGGCGCCCCAGTACTTC. Protein: CASSPPAASGGRAPQYF.

The CDR3 sequence is CASSLRGMNTEAFF. CDR3 coding DNA: TGCGCCAGCAGCTTGCGGGGGATGAACACTGAAGCTTTCTTT. V usage is TRBV5-1 and J usage is TRBJ1-1, with D perhaps TRBD1 (5 bases). CDR1 and CDR2 from the germline V gene are SGHRS and YFSETQ. The V end lost 1 base, the J end lost 0 bases, and 7 bases lay between the germline ends. CDR3 length: 14 amino acids.

This clone was observed once. The V and J genes are TRBV5-8 and TRBJ2-5; D perhaps matches TRBD1 (5 bases). V lost 0 bases and J lost 5, with 23 bases in between. The CDR3 spans 18 residues. CDR1 is SGHTS, CDR2 YDEGEE, per germline. The CDR3 sequence is CASSLGGTGVPLWETQYF. The CDR3 nucleotides are TGTGCCAGCAGCTTGGGTGGAACAGGAGTCCCCCTTTGGGAGACCCAGTACTTC.

V gene TRBV12-5 combines with J gene TRBJ1-2, with 10 nucleotides matching TRBD1. This CDR3 spans 17 amino acids. Losses at the gene ends were 5 bases for V and 2 bases for J; bases not matched to a gene: 11. The V gene's germline CDR1 is LGHNT and CDR2 FRNRAP. The CDR3 sequence is CASGIGTGTGANYGYTF. The CDR3 DNA reads TGTGCTAGTGGTATAGGAACCGGGACAGGGGCCAACTATGGCTACACCTTC.